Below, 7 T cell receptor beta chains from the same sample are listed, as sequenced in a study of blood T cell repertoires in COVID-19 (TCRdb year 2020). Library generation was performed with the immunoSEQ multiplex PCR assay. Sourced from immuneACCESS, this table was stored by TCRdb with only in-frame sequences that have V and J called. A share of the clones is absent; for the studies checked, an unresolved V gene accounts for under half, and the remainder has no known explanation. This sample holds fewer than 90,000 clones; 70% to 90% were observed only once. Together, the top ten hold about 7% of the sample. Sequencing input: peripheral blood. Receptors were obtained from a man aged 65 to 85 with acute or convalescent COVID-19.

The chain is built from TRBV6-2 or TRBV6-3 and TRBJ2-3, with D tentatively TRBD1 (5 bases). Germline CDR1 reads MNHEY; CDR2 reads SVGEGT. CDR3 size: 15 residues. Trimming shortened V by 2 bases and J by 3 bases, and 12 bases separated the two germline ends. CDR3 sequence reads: CASSYARGATDTQYF. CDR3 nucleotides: TGTGCCAGCAGTTACGCAAGGGGTGCAACAGATACGCAGTATTTT.

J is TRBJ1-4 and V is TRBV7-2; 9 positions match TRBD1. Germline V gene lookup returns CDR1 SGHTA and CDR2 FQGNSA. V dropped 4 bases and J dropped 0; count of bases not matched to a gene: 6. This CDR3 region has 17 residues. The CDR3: CASSWPGQGATNEKLFF. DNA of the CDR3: TGTGCCAGCAGCTGGCCGGGACAGGGTGCAACTAATGAAAAACTGTTTTTT.

CDR3 coding DNA: TGTGCCAGTAGTATAACCGGGGACTGGACGCAGTATTTT. Protein: CASSITGDWTQYF. This chain links TRBV19 with TRBJ2-3, with a tentative D call TRBD2 (6 bases). Deletions cut 2 bases from V and 9 bases from J, with 12 bases between. The V gene's germline CDR1 is LNHDA and CDR2 SQIVND (reference sequence). The CDR3 is made up of 13 amino acids.

CDR3 coding DNA: TGTGCCAGCAGTCCCCGGGGGGCCGAAGGGGAGCTGTTTTTT. Its translation: CASSPRGAEGELFF. V gene TRBV6-6 combines with J gene TRBJ2-2, with TRBD2 as a possible D gene (7 bases). The CDR3 has 14 residues. V lost 5 bases and J 8 bases, leaving 15 bases between the germline ends. In germline, CDR1 is MNHNY, CDR2 SVGAGI (reference sequence).

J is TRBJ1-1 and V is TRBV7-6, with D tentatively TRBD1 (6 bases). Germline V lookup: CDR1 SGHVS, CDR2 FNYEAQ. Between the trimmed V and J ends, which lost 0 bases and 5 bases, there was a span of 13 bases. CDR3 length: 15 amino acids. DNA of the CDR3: TGTGCCAGCAGCTTAGCGGGGGGGCCGGTGACTGAAGCTTTCTTT. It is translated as CASSLAGGPVTEAFF.

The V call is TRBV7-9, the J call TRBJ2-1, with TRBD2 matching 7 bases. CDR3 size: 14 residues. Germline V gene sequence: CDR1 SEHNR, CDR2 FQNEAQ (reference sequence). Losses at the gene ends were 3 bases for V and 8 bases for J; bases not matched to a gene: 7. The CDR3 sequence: CASSFSSGGDEQFF. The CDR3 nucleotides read TGTGCCAGCAGCTTTTCTAGCGGCGGGGATGAGCAGTTCTTC.

CDR3 sequence reads: CASRPTGGTEAFF. CDR3 bases: TGTGCCAGCAGACCTACAGGGGGCACTGAAGCTTTCTTT. V usage is TRBV11-2 and J usage is TRBJ1-1, with 8 bases that match TRBD1. The V gene's germline CDR1 is SGHAT and CDR2 FQNNGV. V lost 6 bases, J lost 4 bases, and 4 bases stayed unmatched. This CDR3 is 13 amino acids long.